The rows below give T cell receptor beta chains drawn from one sample of a study of shared clonotypes between healthy human individuals. Sequencing was performed with immunoSEQ multiplex PCR; in TCRdb, only in-frame clones are kept and a portion is missing. There are a few million clones in the sample; around 94% occur only once, and about 0.13% lies in the top ten. The sequenced material came from naive CD4+ T cells sorted from blood. The receptors were sampled from a man younger than 35 in good health. CDR3s include the opening cysteine and the closing phenylalanine or tryptophan. The D gene is left open where the match is weak. The listing skips clone size in some rows; elsewhere it reads once, few, many or a size class.

J: TRBJ2-7
D: TRBD1
V: TRBV18
length: 12
size: -
DNA: TGTGCCAGCTCAGGGACAGGCGCCGAGCAGTACTTC
CDR3: CASSGTGAEQYF

J: TRBJ1-2
D: TRBD1
V: TRBV10-2
length: 14
size: -
DNA: TGCGCCAGCAGTCGGACAGGGGGCGACTATGGCTACACCTTC
CDR3: CASSRTGGDYGYTF

J: TRBJ2-1
D: TRBD2
V: TRBV10-3
length: 17
size: -
DNA: TGTGCCATCAGTGAGTCTCCGGGACTACGGAACTACAATGAGCAGTTCTTC
CDR3: CAISESPGLRNYNEQFF

J: TRBJ1-3
D: -
V: TRBV6-1
length: 17
size: -
DNA: TGTGCCAGCAGTGAAGCCTCCCTGGGCAGGGTAGGAAACACCATATATTTT
CDR3: CASSEASLGRVGNTIYF

J: TRBJ1-2
D: -
V: TRBV27
length: 15
size: -
DNA: TGTGCCAGCAGTTCTGATCGAGTTTCAGTCTATGGCTACACCTTC
CDR3: CASSSDRVSVYGYTF

J: TRBJ2-1
D: -
V: TRBV19
length: 15
size: -
DNA: TGTGCCAGTAGTATGACGCGGAGCTCCTACAATGAGCAGTTCTTC
CDR3: CASSMTRSSYNEQFF

J: TRBJ2-3
D: -
V: TRBV29-1
length: 13
size: -
DNA: TGCAGCGTAAGGACGGCTAGCACAGATACGCAGTATTTT
CDR3: CSVRTASTDTQYF

J: TRBJ2-7
D: -
V: TRBV29-1
length: 12
size: -
DNA: TGCAGCGTTGCATGGCAGGTGGGCGAGCAGTACTTC
CDR3: CSVAWQVGEQYF

J: TRBJ2-1
D: -
V: TRBV25-1
length: 15
size: -
DNA: TGTGCCAGCAGTGGATCCTGGGGGAGCAGGAATGAGCAGTTCTTC
CDR3: CASSGSWGSRNEQFF

J: TRBJ2-3
D: -
V: TRBV27
length: 13
size: -
DNA: TGTGCCAGCAGTCTAACTAGTTACGATACGCAGTATTTT
CDR3: CASSLTSYDTQYF

J: TRBJ1-5
D: -
V: TRBV18
length: 14
size: -
DNA: TGTGCCAGCTCACCTCTGGGTAGCAATCAGCCCCAGCATTTT
CDR3: CASSPLGSNQPQHF

J: TRBJ1-5
D: -
V: TRBV6-5
length: 13
size: -
DNA: TGTGCCAGCAGCCGACAGAGCAATCAGCCCCAGCATTTT
CDR3: CASSRQSNQPQHF

J: TRBJ1-2
D: TRBD1
V: TRBV18
length: 14
size: -
DNA: TGTGCCAGCTCACCGATGCGACAGGGCGAAGGCTACACCTTC
CDR3: CASSPMRQGEGYTF

J: TRBJ1-1
D: TRBD1
V: TRBV2
length: 11
size: -
DNA: TGTGCCAGCAGCCGGGACAGGGAAGCTTTCTTT
CDR3: CASSRDREAFF

J: TRBJ1-4
D: TRBD1
V: TRBV10-3
length: 16
size: -
DNA: TGTGCCATCAGTGATGAGGGGGCGCTTTCTAATGAAAAACTGTTTTTT
CDR3: CAISDEGALSNEKLFF

J: TRBJ1-1
D: -
V: TRBV2
length: 13
size: -
DNA: TGTGCCAGCAGTGGACAGGACTACACTGAAGCTTTCTTT
CDR3: CASSGQDYTEAFF

J: TRBJ1-3
D: -
V: TRBV18
length: 13
size: -
DNA: TGTGCCAGCTCATCGGGTTCTGGAAACACCATATATTTT
CDR3: CASSSGSGNTIYF

J: TRBJ2-5
D: TRBD1
V: TRBV5-1
length: 16
size: -
DNA: TGCGCCAGCAGCTTGGATGCAGGGGGAAAGGAAGAGACCCAGTACTTC
CDR3: CASSLDAGGKEETQYF

J: TRBJ2-7
D: -
V: TRBV11-2
length: 13
size: -
DNA: TGTGCCAGCAGCCCGCAAGGGGTCTACGAGCAGTACTTC
CDR3: CASSPQGVYEQYF

J: TRBJ1-5
D: -
V: TRBV7-2
length: 14
size: -
DNA: TGTGCCAGCAGCCCCGTTGTTATAAATCAGCCCCAGCATTTT
CDR3: CASSPVVINQPQHF

J: TRBJ1-1
D: -
V: TRBV11-2
length: 16
size: -
DNA: TGTGCCAGCAACTTACTGAAAGGGGGGTGGTGGACTGAAGCTTTCTTT
CDR3: CASNLLKGGWWTEAFF

J: TRBJ2-7
D: TRBD2
V: TRBV6-6
length: 15
size: -
DNA: TGTGCCAGCAGGAACGGGGGGGACAACTCCTACGAGCAGTACTTC
CDR3: CASRNGGDNSYEQYF

J: TRBJ2-7
D: -
V: TRBV30
length: 16
size: -
DNA: TGTGCCTGGAGTTCTGGACAGCGGGTATACTCCTACGAGCAGTACTTC
CDR3: CAWSSGQRVYSYEQYF

J: TRBJ2-5
D: -
V: TRBV7-2
length: 14
size: -
DNA: TGTGCCAGCAAGGGGGATGCAGCCCAAGAGACCCAGTACTTC
CDR3: CASKGDAAQETQYF

J: TRBJ2-7
D: TRBD1
V: TRBV6-1
length: 12
size: few
DNA: TGTGCCAGCAAGGGACAGTTCTACGAGCAGTACTTC
CDR3: CASKGQFYEQYF

J: TRBJ2-1
D: -
V: TRBV5-6
length: 16
size: -
DNA: TGTGCCAGCAGCTTTGTAACAGGGTGGGGTGACAATGAGCAGTTCTTC
CDR3: CASSFVTGWGDNEQFF

J: TRBJ2-7
D: TRBD2
V: TRBV11-3
length: 16
size: -
DNA: TGTGCCAGCAGCTTAGGGGGACTAGCGGGAGCCCACGAGCAGTACTTC
CDR3: CASSLGGLAGAHEQYF

J: TRBJ2-7
D: -
V: TRBV21-1
length: 14
size: -
DNA: TGTGCCAGCAACTCCGGGACAGCTACCTACGAGCAGTACTTC
CDR3: CASNSGTATYEQYF

J: TRBJ2-7
D: -
V: TRBV2
length: 12
size: -
DNA: TGTGCCAGCAGCCAAAGCTCCTACGAGCAGTACTTC
CDR3: CASSQSSYEQYF